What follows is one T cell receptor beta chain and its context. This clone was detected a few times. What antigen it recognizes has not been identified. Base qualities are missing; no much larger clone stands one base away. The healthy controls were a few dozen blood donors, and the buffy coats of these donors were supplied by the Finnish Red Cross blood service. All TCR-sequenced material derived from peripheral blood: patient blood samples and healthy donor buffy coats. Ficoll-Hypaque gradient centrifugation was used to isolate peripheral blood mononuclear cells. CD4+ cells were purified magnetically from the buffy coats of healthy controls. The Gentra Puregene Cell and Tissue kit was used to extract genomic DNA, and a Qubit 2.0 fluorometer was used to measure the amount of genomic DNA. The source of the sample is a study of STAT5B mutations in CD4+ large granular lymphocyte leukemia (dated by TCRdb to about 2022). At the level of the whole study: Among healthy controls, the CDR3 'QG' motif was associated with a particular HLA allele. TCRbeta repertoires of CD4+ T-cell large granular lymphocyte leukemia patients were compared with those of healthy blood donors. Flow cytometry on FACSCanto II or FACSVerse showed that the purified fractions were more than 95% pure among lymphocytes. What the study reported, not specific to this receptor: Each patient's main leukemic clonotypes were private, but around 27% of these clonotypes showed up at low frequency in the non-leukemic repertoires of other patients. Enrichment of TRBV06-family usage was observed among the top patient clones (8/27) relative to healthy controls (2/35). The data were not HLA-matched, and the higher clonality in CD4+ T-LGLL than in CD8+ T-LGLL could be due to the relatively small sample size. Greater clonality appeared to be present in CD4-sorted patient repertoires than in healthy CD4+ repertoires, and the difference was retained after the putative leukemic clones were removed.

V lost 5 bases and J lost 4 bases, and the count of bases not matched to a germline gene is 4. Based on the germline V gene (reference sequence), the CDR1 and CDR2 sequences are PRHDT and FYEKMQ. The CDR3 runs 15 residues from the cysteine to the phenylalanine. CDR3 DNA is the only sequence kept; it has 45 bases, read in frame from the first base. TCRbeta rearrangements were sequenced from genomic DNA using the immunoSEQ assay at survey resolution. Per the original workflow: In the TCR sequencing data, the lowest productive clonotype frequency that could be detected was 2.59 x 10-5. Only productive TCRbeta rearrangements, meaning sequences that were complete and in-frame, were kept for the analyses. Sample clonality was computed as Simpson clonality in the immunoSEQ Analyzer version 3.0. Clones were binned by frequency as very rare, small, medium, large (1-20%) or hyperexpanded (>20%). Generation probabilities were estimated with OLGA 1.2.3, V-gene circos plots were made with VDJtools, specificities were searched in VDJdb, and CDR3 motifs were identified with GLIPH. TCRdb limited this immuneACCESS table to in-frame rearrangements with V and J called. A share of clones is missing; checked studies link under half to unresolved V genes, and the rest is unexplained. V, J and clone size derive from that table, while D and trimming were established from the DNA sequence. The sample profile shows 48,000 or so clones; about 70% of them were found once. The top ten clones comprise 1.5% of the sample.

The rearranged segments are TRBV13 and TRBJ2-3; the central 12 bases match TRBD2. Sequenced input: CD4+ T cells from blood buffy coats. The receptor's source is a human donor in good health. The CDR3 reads CASSKLAGGPDTQYF. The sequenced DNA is TGTGCCAGCAGCAAACTAGCGGGGGGACCAGATACGCAGTATTTT.